The 29 T cell receptor beta chains presented below share a single source sample, sequenced in a study of radiotherapy plus CTLA-4 blockade in lung cancer. Using immunoSEQ multiplex PCR, the repertoire was profiled, and TCRdb retains in-frame clones only, with some absent. The table records 65,000 to 70,000 clones, 70% to 80% of them present only once. The source was peripheral blood, collected from a patient treated with radiotherapy plus ipilimumab. The origin of the receptors is a human donor with non-small cell lung cancer who had a complete response to radiotherapy plus ipilimumab.

This rearrangement joins TRBV6-6 to TRBJ1-4; the match to TRBD1 covers 10 bases. CDR1 and CDR2 from the germline V gene are MNHNY and SVGAGI (reference sequence). After removal of 6 bases from V and 5 bases from J, the junction contained 6 bases not matched to a gene. This CDR3 contains 15 residues. The CDR3 spells CASSNPGQGNEKLFF. CDR3 nucleotide sequence: TGTGCCAGCAGCAACCCGGGACAGGGGAATGAAAAACTGTTTTTT.

The genes are TRBV2 and TRBJ1-3; D is unresolved. Germline assignment: CDR1 SNHLY and CDR2 FYNNEI. The CDR3 has 14 residues. V lost 6 bases, J lost 0 bases, and 9 bases lay in between. This CDR3 is CASRAQISGNTIYF. In DNA, the CDR3 is TGTGCCAGCAGAGCACAGATCTCTGGAAACACCATATATTTT. Based on the CDR3 plus reference TRBV2 and TRBJ1-3, the full variable domain is EPEVTQTPSHQVTQMGQEVILRCVPISNHLYFYWYRQILGQKVEFLVSFYNNEISEKSEIFDDQFSVERPDGSNFTLKIRSTKLEDSAMYFCASRAQISGNTIYFGEGSWLTVV.

V usage is TRBV2 and J usage is TRBJ2-5; 9 bases map to TRBD2. The germline V gene encodes CDR1 SNHLY and CDR2 FYNNEI. With V trimmed by 5 bases and J by 3 bases, 10 bases remained unmatched. The length of the CDR3 is 16 residues. As DNA, the CDR3 is TGTGCCAGCAGTCCCCTTACTGGCGGGAGGGAAGAGACCCAGTACTTC. Protein: CASSPLTGGREETQYF.

This chain links TRBV9 with TRBJ2-7; 7 positions match TRBD1. V was clipped by 0 bases and J by 4 bases; unmatched bases: 7. Germline values: CDR1 SGDLS, CDR2 YYNGEE. There are 15 residues in the CDR3. The CDR3 reads CASSVEQGNNYEQYF. The CDR3 nucleotides read TGTGCCAGCAGCGTAGAACAGGGGAATAATTACGAGCAGTACTTC.

CDR3 in DNA: TGCGCCAGCAGCCCGACGGACAGGGGTGGATACAATGAGCAGTTCTTC. It is translated as CASSPTDRGGYNEQFF. The J gene is TRBJ2-1, the V gene TRBV5-1; TRBD1 aligns across 9 bases. V dropped 4 bases and J dropped 4; count of bases not matched to a gene: 9. CDR1 and CDR2 (germline): SGHRS, YFSETQ. CDR3 length: 16 residues.

V and J are TRBV5-4 and TRBJ1-2; 7 nucleotides agree with TRBD1. The CDR3 is 16 amino acids. Trimming took 4 bases from V and 4 from J; bases not matched to a gene: 13. Germline V gene lookup returns CDR1 SGHNT and CDR2 YYREEE (reference sequence). The CDR3 loop is CASSREQTGLGYGYTF. CDR3 bases: TGTGCCAGCAGCCGAGAACAGACAGGGCTCGGCTATGGCTACACCTTC.

The chain carries TRBV11-2 and TRBJ2-5; tentative D call: TRBD1 (5 bases). The CDR3 has 13 amino acids. Germline V gene lookup returns CDR1 SGHAT and CDR2 FQNNGV. V lost 0 bases, J lost 7 bases, and 9 bases lay in between. The CDR3 reads CASSLDPQGTQYF. The CDR3, as DNA: TGTGCCAGCAGCTTAGACCCTCAGGGGACCCAGTACTTC. The variable domain in full, completed from reference TRBV11-2 and TRBJ2-5, reads EAGVAQSPRYKIIEKRQSVAFWCNPISGHATLYWYQQILGQGPKLLIQFQNNGVVDDSQLPKDRFSAERLKGVDSTLKIQPAKLEDSAVYLCASSLDPQGTQYFGPGTRLLVL.

The chain joins TRBV18 to TRBJ2-3, with D unresolved. Germline CDR1 is KGHSH and CDR2 is LQKENI. V dropped 2 bases and J dropped 3 bases, with 0 bases sitting between them. This CDR3 region has 11 residues. In nucleotides, the CDR3 is TGTGCCAGCTCACCAACAGATACGCAGTATTTT. This sequence encodes CASSPTDTQYF.

V gene TRBV4-3 combines with J gene TRBJ1-2; D is unclear. Germline V CDR1 and CDR2: LGHNA, YSLEER. The ends were cut back, 1 base at V and 0 bases at J, with 9 bases in the middle. The length of the CDR3 is 15 residues. The CDR3 bases are TGCGCCAGCAGCCAAGTGGGAATAGCTAACTATGGCTACACCTTC. This translates into CASSQVGIANYGYTF.

This clone appeared a few times. The chain has TRBV29-1 and TRBJ2-1, with 12 bases identical to TRBD2. V was pared by 2 bases and J by 6 bases, with 8 bases of the junction left unmatched. CDR1 is SQVTM, CDR2 ANQGSEA, per germline. The CDR3 is 16 amino acids. The CDR3 region is CSVEPASGRDGNEQFF. CDR3 DNA: TGCAGCGTTGAACCGGCTAGCGGGAGGGATGGCAATGAGCAGTTCTTC.

V is TRBV29-1 and J is TRBJ2-1, with 10 positions matching TRBD2. Trimming removed 6 bases from V and 4 bases from J; junction bases left unmatched: 6. The CDR3 runs 14 residues. Germline V gives CDR1 SQVTM, CDR2 ANQGSEA. CDR3 loop: CSVPGLASYNEQFF. The CDR3 DNA reads TGCAGCGTCCCGGGACTAGCGAGTTACAATGAGCAGTTCTTC.

This chain joins TRBV29-1 and TRBJ2-3; D is possibly TRBD2 (7 bases). The CDR3 runs to 14 residues. CDR1 is SQVTM, CDR2 ANQGSEA, per germline. Trimming stripped 4 bases from V and 3 bases from J, with 14 bases between. Here the CDR3 DNA reads TGCAGCGTTGTCCGAGGGGGAGGGACAGATACGCAGTATTTT. It specifies CSVVRGGGTDTQYF.

The chain is built from TRBV7-2 and TRBJ2-5; either TRBD1 or TRBD2 may supply D (5 bases each). The CDR3 consists of 14 residues. Germline CDR1 reads SGHTA; CDR2 reads FQGNSA. V lost 5 bases, J lost 5 bases, and 15 bases lay in between. CDR3 DNA sequence: TGTGCCAGCAGCACTCGACAGCCGGGGGAGACCCAGTACTTC. As protein: CASSTRQPGETQYF.

The chain is built from TRBV9 and TRBJ1-1; D remains ambiguous. V gave up 4 bases and J gave up 4 bases, with 11 bases separating them. The length of the CDR3 is 13 residues. CDR1 and CDR2 from the germline V gene are SGDLS and YYNGEE. The CDR3 region has the DNA TGTGCCAGCAGCAGTATTAGAAGCACTGAAGCTTTCTTT. This codes for CASSSIRSTEAFF.

This clone appeared once. The V call is TRBV5-4, the J call TRBJ1-2; the D is unclear. The germline V gene has CDR1 SGHNT and CDR2 YYREEE (reference sequence). Trimming removed 4 bases from V and 4 bases from J, with 14 bases in between. The CDR3 contains 14 residues. The CDR3: CASSLSHSIYGYTF. The CDR3 DNA sequence: TGTGCCAGCAGCCTGTCCCACAGCATCTATGGCTACACCTTC.

This clone has only one observation. This chain joins TRBV28 and TRBJ1-3, with 9 bases aligning to TRBD1. The CDR3 length is 15 residues. Germline CDR1 is MDHEN and CDR2 is SYDVKM. Trimming took 7 bases from V and 3 from J; bases not matched to a gene: 7. The CDR3 DNA reads TGTGCCAGCATAACAGGGGGCGTCGGTGGAAACACCATATATTTT. Translation: CASITGGVGGNTIYF.

About this clone: The sample carries other DNA sequences with the same CDR3. Here the CDR3 reads CASSLLAGEETQYF. DNA for the CDR3: TGTGCCAGCAGCTTACTGGCGGGGGAAGAGACCCAGTACTTC. The chain has TRBV11-3 and TRBJ2-5; 7 positions match TRBD2. From germline, CDR1 is SGHNT and CDR2 YENEEA. The V and J ends lost 2 bases and 3 bases, in that order; junction bases with no gene match: 3. This CDR3 comprises 14 residues.

This chain uses TRBV6-5 with TRBJ1-1; the D is unclear. In germline, CDR1 is MNHEY, CDR2 SVGAGI. Trimming shortened V by 6 bases and J by 0 bases, and 8 bases separated the two germline ends. This CDR3 is 13 amino acids long. CDR3 nucleotide sequence: TGTGCCAGCAGCCTGAGAGTGAACACTGAAGCTTTCTTT. Translation: CASSLRVNTEAFF.

In this sample, this clone turned up a few times. The chain recombines TRBV19 with TRBJ1-5; perhaps TRBD1 as D (6 bases). The CDR3 runs to 14 residues. Trimming took off 8 bases at V and 2 bases at J, with 13 bases between the two ends. Germline-derived CDR1 and CDR2 are LNHDA and SQIVND (reference sequence). Written as DNA, the CDR3 is TGTGCCAGTTCCACAGGGTTCGGCAATCAGCCCCAGCATTTT. It is translated as CASSTGFGNQPQHF.

The V and J genes are TRBV11-3 and TRBJ2-5; the match to TRBD1 covers 9 bases. J was trimmed by 2 bases and V by 5 bases; bases with no gene match: 6. Per the germline V gene, CDR1 is SGHNT and CDR2 is YENEEA. The CDR3 is 15 amino acids. For the CDR3, the DNA is TGTGCCAGCAGCGAGCGACAGGGGGGTCAAGAGACCCAGTACTTC. This translates into CASSERQGGQETQYF.

V and J are TRBV9 and TRBJ1-2; TRBD1 might be the D (6 bases). The V gene's germline CDR1 is SGDLS and CDR2 YYNGEE. Trimming cost V 0 bases and J 1 base, with 10 bases left between them. This CDR3 has 15 amino acids. The CDR3 DNA sequence: TGTGCCAGCAGCGTAGGGGACACTTTTAACTATGGCTACACCTTC. Amino acids: CASSVGDTFNYGYTF.

The chain has TRBV5-1 and TRBJ1-2; 8 nucleotides agree with TRBD1. The trim removed 3 bases at V and 2 bases at J, leaving 6 bases unmatched. Germline loops: CDR1 SGHRS, CDR2 YFSETQ. The CDR3 has 15 amino acids. CDR3 loop: CASSSYRGWNYGYTF. The CDR3, as DNA: TGCGCCAGCAGCTCATACAGGGGGTGGAACTATGGCTACACCTTC.

A single count supports this clone. The chain combines TRBV5-1 with TRBJ2-3, with 7 nucleotides matching TRBD2. The V and J ends lost 0 bases and 4 bases, in that order; junction bases with no gene match: 5. The CDR3 runs to 15 residues. The germline V gene has CDR1 SGHRS and CDR2 YFSETQ. CDR3 amino acids: CASSLAGGRADTQYF. The CDR3 DNA reads TGCGCCAGCAGCTTGGCTGGGGGGAGGGCAGATACGCAGTATTTT.

This clone was counted between two and nine times. J is TRBJ2-1 and V is TRBV19; D remains unclear. Germline CDR1 LNHDA, CDR2 SQIVND (reference sequence). The CDR3 is 14 residues long. Trimming took 9 bases from V and 5 from J, leaving 17 bases between them. The CDR3 region is CASQPYGPDNEQFF. The CDR3 DNA reads as TGTGCCAGCCAACCTTACGGACCCGACAATGAGCAGTTCTTC.

The chain has TRBV4-1 and TRBJ1-6; D is undetermined. Trimming took 0 bases from V and 3 from J, leaving 12 bases between them. The CDR3 consists of 17 residues. Germline CDR1 and CDR2: MGHRA and YSYEKL. CDR3 in DNA: TGCGCCAGCAGCCAAGATCCGCGTACGGGCTATAATTCACCCCTCCACTTT. Encoded protein: CASSQDPRTGYNSPLHF.

V is TRBV28 and J is TRBJ1-2, with D possibly being TRBD1 (6 bases). From germline, CDR1 is MDHEN and CDR2 SYDVKM. V dropped 7 bases and J dropped 6 bases, with 15 bases sitting between them. The CDR3 is 13 amino acids. CDR3 nucleotides: TGTGCCAGCACTGAGACAGGATCTGATGGCTACACCTTC. As protein: CASTETGSDGYTF.

This sequence joins TRBV27 and TRBJ2-1; perhaps TRBD1 as D (7 bases). There are 12 residues in the CDR3. The ends were cut back, 5 bases at V and 15 bases at J, with 17 bases in the middle. Germline values: CDR1 MNHEY, CDR2 SMNVEV (reference sequence). The CDR3 DNA reads as TGTGCCAGCAGTCCCCAGGGGGGTAGTGGGTTCTTC. Encoded protein: CASSPQGGSGFF.

This sequence joins TRBV15 and TRBJ1-2; D remains unclear. This CDR3 has 13 amino acids. The germline CDR1 and CDR2 sequences are LNHNV and YYDKDF (reference sequence). Between the trimmed V and J ends, which lost 0 bases and 5 bases, there was a span of 7 bases. The CDR3 nucleotides are TGTGCCACCAGCAGAGATGCGGAGTATGGCTACACCTTC. This sequence encodes CATSRDAEYGYTF.

In its sample, this clone was seen once. J is TRBJ1-6 and V is TRBV27; possibly TRBD1 for D (6 bases). Germline CDR1 reads MNHEY; CDR2 reads SMNVEV (reference sequence). This CDR3 comprises 12 residues. Trimming cost V 9 bases and J 8 bases, with 11 bases left between them. The DNA of the CDR3 is TGTGCCAGTAAACAGGGTTATTCACCCCTCCACTTT. It codes for CASKQGYSPLHF.